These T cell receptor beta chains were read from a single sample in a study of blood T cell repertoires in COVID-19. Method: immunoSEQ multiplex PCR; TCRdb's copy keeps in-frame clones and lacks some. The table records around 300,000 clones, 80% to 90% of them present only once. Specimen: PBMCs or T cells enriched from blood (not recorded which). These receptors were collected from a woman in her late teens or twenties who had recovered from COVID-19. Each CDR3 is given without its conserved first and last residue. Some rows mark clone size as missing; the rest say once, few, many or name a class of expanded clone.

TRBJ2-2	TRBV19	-	ASSRTAGTGNTGELF
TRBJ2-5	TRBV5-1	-	ASRGAAGGRKETQY
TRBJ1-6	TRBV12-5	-	ASGLGQGSSYNSPLH
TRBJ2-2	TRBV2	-	ASSRAGELF
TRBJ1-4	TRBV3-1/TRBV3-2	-	ASSQPTGMREKLF
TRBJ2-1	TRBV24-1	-	ATSDTTGGEHEQF
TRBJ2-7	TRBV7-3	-	ASSLGTSVVYEQY
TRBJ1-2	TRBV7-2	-	ASSPSSGGYYGYT
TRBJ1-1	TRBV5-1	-	ASSLEGAGGTEAF
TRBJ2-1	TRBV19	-	ASSLGLSYNEQF
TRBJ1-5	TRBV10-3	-	AIRATGEANQPQH
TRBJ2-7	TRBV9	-	ASSALAGGLLEQY
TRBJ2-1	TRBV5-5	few	ASSLAGGAGGPYNEQF
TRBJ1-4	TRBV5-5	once	ASSLAQRQRNEKLF
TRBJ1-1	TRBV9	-	ASSVGTGDFEAF
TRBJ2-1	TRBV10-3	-	AINSGTRYNEQF
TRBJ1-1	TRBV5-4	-	ASSLTGAFSTEAF
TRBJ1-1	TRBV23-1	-	ASKQNTEAF
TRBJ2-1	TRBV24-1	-	ATSDPRSGGSYNEQF
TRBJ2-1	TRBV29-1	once	SVVQGATYNEQF
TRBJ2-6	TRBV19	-	ASSGLAGGSGANVLT
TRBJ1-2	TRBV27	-	ASKGQGANYGYT
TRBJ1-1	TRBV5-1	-	ASRGQGPPAEAF
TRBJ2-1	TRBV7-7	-	ASSLAGGPYNEQF
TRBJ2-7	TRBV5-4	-	ASSPQGAVRDEQY
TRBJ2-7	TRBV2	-	ASKTGTYEQY
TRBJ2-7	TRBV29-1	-	SVEQGPYEQY
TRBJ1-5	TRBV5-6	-	ASSFWDRDNQPQH
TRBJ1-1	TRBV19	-	ASSPRTGDTEAF
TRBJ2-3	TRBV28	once	ASSFRAGSTDTQY
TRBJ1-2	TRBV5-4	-	ASSFRTERGYT
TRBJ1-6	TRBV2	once	ASSEYRVGNNSPLH
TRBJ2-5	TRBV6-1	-	ASSEAGSQETQY
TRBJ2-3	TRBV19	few	ASSILAAPSTDTQY
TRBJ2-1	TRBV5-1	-	ASSPPGGAYNEQF
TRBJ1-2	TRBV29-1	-	SVEGGDRGLVYGYT
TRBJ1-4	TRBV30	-	AWGDREDLGEKLF
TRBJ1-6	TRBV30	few	AWNQRQGGSPLH
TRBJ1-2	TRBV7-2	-	ASSLGDRTSGYT
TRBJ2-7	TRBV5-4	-	ASSRVFGEQY
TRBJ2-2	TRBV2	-	ASSRAANAGELF
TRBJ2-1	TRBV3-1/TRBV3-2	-	ASSQDLRRGTGIFNEQF
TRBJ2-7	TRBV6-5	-	ASSPPGQSYEQY
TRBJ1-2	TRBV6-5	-	ASSSPGQGVYGYT
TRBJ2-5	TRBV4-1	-	ASRYSGGAEETQY
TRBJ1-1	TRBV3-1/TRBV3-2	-	ASSQIARGTEAF
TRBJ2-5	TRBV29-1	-	SVGQGMGETQY
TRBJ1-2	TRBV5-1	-	ASSSVDSINGYT
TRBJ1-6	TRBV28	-	ASSLRGSSYNSPLH
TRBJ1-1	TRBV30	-	AWGARTNTEAF
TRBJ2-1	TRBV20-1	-	SASSAGEYNEQF
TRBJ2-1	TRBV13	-	ASSSKGLAGGSYYNEQF
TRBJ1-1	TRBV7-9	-	ASSSEQGEGEAF
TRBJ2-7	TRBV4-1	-	ASSQEPANYEQY
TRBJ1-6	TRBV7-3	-	ASSPGQISPLH